The 7 T cell receptor beta chains below were found in one sample sequenced in a study of blood T cell repertoires in COVID-19. This table comes from immunoSEQ multiplex PCR, and its TCRdb copy is limited to in-frame clones, with some not included. The sample consists of about 50,000 clones, around 90% of them appearing once. What was sequenced was peripheral blood. The source is a man between 45 and 60 years old with active COVID-19.

V is TRBV28 and J is TRBJ2-5; 13 bases align to TRBD2. This CDR3 spans 16 amino acids. Germline lookup yields CDR1 MDHEN and CDR2 SYDVKM. J lost 7 bases, V lost 7 bases, and 12 bases had no gene match. The CDR3 loop is CASKTSGRTSGGTQYF. CDR3 nucleotide sequence: TGTGCCAGCAAGACTAGCGGGAGGACGTCTGGCGGGACCCAGTACTTC.

J is TRBJ1-2 and V is TRBV7-2; no definite D call. The CDR3 length is 13 residues. V lost 5 bases and J 7 bases, leaving 14 bases between the germline ends. Germline V gene sequence: CDR1 SGHTA, CDR2 FQGNSA. CDR3 coding DNA: TGTGCCAGCAGCCCCCGGGGAGGAGGTGGCTACACCTTC. Amino acid sequence: CASSPRGGGGYTF. The whole variable domain, remainder taken from reference TRBV7-2 and TRBJ1-2, is GAGVSQSPSNKVTEKGKDVELRCDPISGHTALYWYRQSLGQGLEFLIYFQGNSAPDKSGLPSDRFSAERTGGSVSTLTIQRTQQEDSAVYLCASSPRGGGGYTFGSGTRLTVV.

The chain couples TRBV4-3 to TRBJ1-6; 7 bases align to TRBD1. The CDR3 loop spans 17 amino acids. J was trimmed by 7 bases and V by 0 bases; bases with no gene match: 9. Germline-derived CDR1 and CDR2 are LGHNA and YSLEER. The CDR3 nucleotides are TGCGCCAGCAGCCAAGAAAAACTCGGGACAGCGAATTCACCCCTCCACTTT. Translation: CASSQEKLGTANSPLHF.

The chain employs TRBV19 and TRBJ1-4, with a weak D call TRBD1 (5 bases). Trimming left V 4 bases short and J 8 bases short, with 26 bases between. In germline, CDR1 is LNHDA, CDR2 SQIVND (reference sequence). This CDR3 comprises 18 residues. The CDR3 coding sequence is TGTGCCAGTAGTACAAGACAGTACGGCTCCGCTGCTGGGGAAAAACTGTTTTTT. This encodes CASSTRQYGSAAGEKLFF.

This clone appeared a single time. This chain joins TRBV19 and TRBJ1-2; D remains ambiguous. V lost 1 base and J 8 bases, leaving 14 bases between the germline ends. The CDR3 has 14 amino acids. CDR1 is LNHDA, CDR2 SQIVND, per germline (reference sequence). CDR3 loop: CASSIGEDSQGYTF. The CDR3 DNA sequence: TGTGCCAGTAGTATAGGGGAGGACTCGCAGGGCTACACCTTC.

The chain combines TRBV10-1 with TRBJ2-1; D uncertain. V was clipped by 2 bases and J by 5 bases, with 10 bases between them. The CDR3 totals 14 residues. The germline V gene has CDR1 WNHNN and CDR2 SYGVQD (reference sequence). The CDR3 protein is CASSELGLDNEQFF. In DNA form, the CDR3 reads TGCGCCAGCAGTGAGCTGGGCCTCGACAATGAGCAGTTCTTC.

The chain links TRBV5-6 to TRBJ2-3; D remains ambiguous. The CDR3 loop spans 11 amino acids. The germline V and J ends were trimmed by 2 bases and 6 bases, with 4 bases remaining between them. Germline values: CDR1 SGHDT, CDR2 YYEEEE. The CDR3 loop reads CASSFADTQYF. In nucleotides, the CDR3 is TGTGCCAGCAGCTTTGCGGATACGCAGTATTTT.